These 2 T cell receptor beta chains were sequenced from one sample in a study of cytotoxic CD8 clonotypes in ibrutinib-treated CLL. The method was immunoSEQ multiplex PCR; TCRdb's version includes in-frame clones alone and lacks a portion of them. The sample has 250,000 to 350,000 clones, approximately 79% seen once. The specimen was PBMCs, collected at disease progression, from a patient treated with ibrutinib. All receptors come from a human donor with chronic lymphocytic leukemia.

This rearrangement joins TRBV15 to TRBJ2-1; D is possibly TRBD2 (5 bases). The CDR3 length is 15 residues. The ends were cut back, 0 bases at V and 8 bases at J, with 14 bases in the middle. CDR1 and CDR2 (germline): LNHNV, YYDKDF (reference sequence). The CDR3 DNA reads TGTGCCACCAGCAGAGATCCGGGGATAAGCGATGAGCAGTTCTTC. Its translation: CATSRDPGISDEQFF.

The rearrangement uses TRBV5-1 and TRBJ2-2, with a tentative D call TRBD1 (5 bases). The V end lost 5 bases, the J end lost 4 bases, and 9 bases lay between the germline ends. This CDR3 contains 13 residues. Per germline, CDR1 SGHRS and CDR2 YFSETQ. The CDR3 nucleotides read TGCGCCAGCAGACAGGAGAGCACCGGGGAGCTGTTTTTT. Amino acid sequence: CASRQESTGELFF. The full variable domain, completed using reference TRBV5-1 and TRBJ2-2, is KAGVTQTPRYLIKTRGQQVTLSCSPISGHRSVSWYQQTPGQGLQFLFEYFSETQRNKGNFPGRFSGRQFSNSRSEMNVSTLELGDSALYLCASRQESTGELFFGEGSRLTVL.